The rows below give T cell receptor beta chains drawn from one sample of a study of OX40 agonist ivuxolimab in advanced cancers. Assay: immunoSEQ multiplex PCR; the TCRdb copy retains only in-frame clones and omits some. The sample gives fewer than 85,000 clones, approximately 80% of which show up once; 6.5% to 7.5% is in the top ten. This specimen consisted of CD4+ or CD8+ T cells sorted from blood, obtained in a trial of the OX40 agonist ivuxolimab. The receptors were gathered from an adult with an advanced solid tumor such as melanoma, head and neck, liver or kidney cancer. The CDR3 runs from the conserved cysteine through the conserved F or W. Fields, in order: D gene, V gene, J gene, clone size, CDR3 protein, CDR3 DNA. D genes are given only for firm matches. Not all rows give a size; the values are once, few, many and, for expanded clones, a class.

>-|TRBV28|TRBJ2-5|-
CASSRHQRALQETQYF
TGTGCCAGCAGCCGCCACCAGCGGGCGCTCCAAGAGACCCAGTACTTC
>-|TRBV20-1|TRBJ2-7|-
CSAWGSYEQYF
TGCAGTGCTTGGGGCTCCTACGAGCAGTACTTC
>-|TRBV5-4|TRBJ2-7|once
CASSQDQLTYEQYF
TGTGCCAGCAGCCAAGATCAACTGACCTACGAGCAGTACTTC
>-|TRBV7-2|TRBJ1-1|-
CASSSSGGAYTEAFF
TGTGCCAGCAGCTCTAGCGGGGGGGCGTATACTGAAGCTTTCTTT
>TRBD2|TRBV28|TRBJ2-1|-
CASSSFSGRAIRDEQFF
TGTGCCAGCAGTTCCTTTAGCGGGAGGGCCATTAGGGATGAGCAGTTCTTC
>TRBD1|TRBV5-1|TRBJ1-1|-
CASSNPPRGAFF
TGCGCCAGCAGTAACCCGCCCAGGGGGGCTTTCTTT
>-|TRBV14|TRBJ2-2|-
CASSQLRENTGELFF
TGTGCCAGCAGCCAGCTACGAGAGAACACCGGGGAGCTGTTTTTT
>-|TRBV19|TRBJ2-7|-
CASSIRAGSGEQYF
TGTGCCAGTAGTATCCGGGCAGGGTCCGGCGAGCAGTACTTC
>-|TRBV2|TRBJ2-7|few
CASRGSSYEQYF
TGTGCCAGCAGGGGGAGCTCCTACGAGCAGTACTTC
>-|TRBV4-3|TRBJ2-2|-
CASSQVTATGELFF
TGCGCCAGCAGCCAAGTTACGGCGACCGGGGAGCTGTTTTTT
>-|TRBV2|TRBJ1-2|once
CATREFTANYGYTF
TGTGCCACTAGGGAATTCACAGCTAACTATGGCTACACCTTC
>-|TRBV4-2|TRBJ1-1|few
CASSQVLGRQNTEAFF
TGTGCCAGCAGCCAAGTTTTAGGCCGGCAGAACACTGAAGCTTTCTTT
>-|TRBV10-3|TRBJ2-1|-
CAISEPRRANEQFF
TGTGCCATCAGTGAGCCCCGCCGTGCAAATGAGCAGTTCTTC
>TRBD1|TRBV18|TRBJ1-1|-
CASSLGGQGNTEAFF
TGTGCCAGCTCACTGGGGGGACAGGGGAACACTGAAGCTTTCTTT
>-|TRBV18|TRBJ2-5|few
CASSALGETQYF
TGTGCCAGCTCAGCACTCGGGGAGACCCAGTACTTC
>-|TRBV4-1|TRBJ2-5|-
CASSQRPDPKETQYF
TGCGCCAGCAGCCAACGGCCGGACCCCAAAGAGACCCAGTACTTC
>TRBD1|TRBV27|TRBJ1-2|-
CASRYRGPLNYGYTF
TGTGCCAGCAGATACAGGGGGCCTCTTAACTATGGCTACACCTTC
>-|TRBV7-6|TRBJ1-1|-
CASSRTPGTEAFF
TGTGCCAGCAGCCGTACTCCGGGAACTGAAGCTTTCTTT
>TRBD1|TRBV10-2|TRBJ1-1|once
CASSTGGTEAFF
TGCGCCAGCAGTACAGGGGGCACTGAAGCTTTCTTT
>-|TRBV19|TRBJ2-1|-
CASSMNSYNEQFF
TGTGCCAGTAGTATGAACTCCTACAATGAGCAGTTCTTC
>-|TRBV7-3|TRBJ1-2|-
CASTTDGLHGYTF
TGTGCCAGCACCACCGACGGGTTGCATGGCTACACCTTC
>-|TRBV5-5|TRBJ1-5|-
CASSLGLVEPQHF
TGTGCCAGCAGCTTGGGGTTGGTGGAGCCCCAGCATTTT
>-|TRBV30|TRBJ1-3|few
CAWRRQSGNTIYF
TGTGCCTGGAGGCGACAATCGGGAAACACCATATATTTT
>-|TRBV7-2|TRBJ2-6|once
CASSPNGQGVLTF
TGTGCCAGCAGCCCCAACGGACAAGGAGTTCTGACTTTC
>-|TRBV28|TRBJ1-4|-
CASGRIRNEKLFF
TGTGCCAGCGGGCGGATCCGTAATGAAAAACTGTTTTTT
>-|TRBV19|TRBJ1-1|-
CASSTLREDTEAFF
TGTGCCAGTAGTACGCTCAGGGAGGATACTGAAGCTTTCTTT
>TRBD1|TRBV30|TRBJ1-4|-
CAWSVRGGREKLFF
TGTGCCTGGAGTGTACGAGGGGGCCGGGAAAAACTGTTTTTT
>TRBD2|TRBV4-1|TRBJ2-7|-
CASSPLAGAYEQYF
TGCGCCAGCAGCCCCCTAGCGGGAGCCTACGAGCAGTACTTC
>TRBD1|TRBV7-3|TRBJ2-1|-
CASSPPEQGGSYNEQFF
TGTGCCAGCAGCCCGCCGGAACAGGGGGGATCCTACAATGAGCAGTTCTTC
>TRBD1|TRBV7-2|TRBJ2-1|-
CASSFSGTGSYNEQFF
TGTGCCAGCAGCTTTTCCGGGACAGGCTCCTACAATGAGCAGTTCTTC
>-|TRBV2|TRBJ2-2|-
CASSMGSGELFF
TGTGCCAGCAGCATGGGTTCCGGGGAGCTGTTTTTT
>-|TRBV5-4|TRBJ2-7|-
CASSFAGDYEQYF
TGTGCCAGCAGCTTTGCAGGGGACTACGAGCAGTACTTC
>-|TRBV19|TRBJ2-1|-
CASREVAYNEQFF
TGTGCCTCCAGAGAGGTGGCCTACAATGAGCAGTTCTTC
>-|TRBV7-7|TRBJ2-5|-
CASSWSFGETQYF
TGTGCCAGCAGCTGGAGTTTCGGGGAGACCCAGTACTTC
>-|TRBV21-1|TRBJ1-1|-
CASSKVLGGDKSNTEAFF
TGTGCCAGCAGCAAAGTTCTCGGGGGGGATAAGAGTAACACTGAAGCTTTCTTT
>TRBD1|TRBV4-3|TRBJ1-2|-
CASSQDLRTGRYGYTF
TGCGCCAGCAGCCAAGATTTGAGGACAGGGCGCTATGGCTACACCTTC
>-|TRBV15|TRBJ1-4|once
CATSRGVEEKLFF
TGTGCCACCAGCAGGGGGGTTGAAGAAAAACTGTTTTTT
>TRBD1|TRBV7-9|TRBJ2-7|-
CASSFGTGGYEQYF
TGTGCCAGCAGCTTCGGGACAGGGGGATACGAGCAGTACTTC
>-|TRBV7-9|TRBJ1-1|-
CASSSSPLGMNTEAFF
TGTGCCAGCAGCTCCAGTCCTTTGGGGATGAACACTGAAGCTTTCTTT
>-|TRBV9|TRBJ2-3|few
CASSVYGTDTDTQYF
TGTGCCAGCAGCGTATACGGGACGGACACAGATACGCAGTATTTT
>-|TRBV30|TRBJ2-5|-
CAWRKTGQETQYF
TGTGCCTGGAGGAAGACAGGTCAAGAGACCCAGTACTTC
>TRBD1|TRBV10-3|TRBJ2-1|-
CATAQRDRGYNEQFF
TGTGCCACCGCTCAGCGGGACAGGGGCTACAATGAGCAGTTCTTC
>-|TRBV28|TRBJ2-7|-
CASRRTVAYEQYF
TGTGCCAGCAGACGGACGGTCGCCTACGAGCAGTACTTC
>-|TRBV14|TRBJ2-7|-
CASSPGVMGEQYF
TGTGCCAGCAGCCCGGGTGTAATGGGCGAGCAGTACTTC
>-|TRBV4-2|TRBJ1-2|few
CASSQEEQAYGYTF
TGTGCCAGCAGCCAAGAGGAACAGGCCTATGGCTACACCTTC
>-|TRBV5-1|TRBJ1-1|-
CASSLGPATVNTEAFF
TGCGCCAGCAGCTTGGGGCCAGCAACCGTGAACACTGAAGCTTTCTTT
>TRBD1|TRBV7-8|TRBJ1-1|-
CASSFDRGTEAFF
TGTGCCAGCAGCTTCGACAGGGGAACTGAAGCTTTCTTT
>TRBD1|TRBV7-9|TRBJ1-2|-
CASSFSGTGVGYTF
TGTGCCAGCAGCTTCTCCGGGACAGGGGTTGGCTACACCTTC
>TRBD1|TRBV28|TRBJ2-4|-
CASSSTDRGLAKNIQYF
TGTGCCAGCAGTTCTACCGACAGGGGACTAGCCAAAAACATTCAGTACTTC
>TRBD2|TRBV6-1|TRBJ2-1|once
CASSEAGLAGGNEQFF
TGTGCCAGCAGTGAAGCGGGACTAGCGGGGGGGAATGAGCAGTTCTTC
>-|TRBV7-8|TRBJ2-2|-
CASSLRGANTGELFF
TGTGCCAGCAGCTTGCGTGGGGCGAACACCGGGGAGCTGTTTTTT
>TRBD2|TRBV5-1|TRBJ2-1|-
CASSRTSGSGVNEQFF
TGCGCCAGCAGCCGGACTAGCGGGAGTGGGGTCAATGAGCAGTTCTTC
>-|TRBV30|TRBJ1-4|-
CAWSPSGAGDVANEKLFF
TGTGCCTGGAGTCCTTCAGGGGCAGGGGATGTGGCTAATGAAAAACTGTTTTTT
>TRBD2|TRBV28|TRBJ2-3|-
CASSFNLGLAESTDTQYF
TGTGCCAGCAGTTTTAACCTGGGACTAGCGGAGAGCACAGATACGCAGTATTTT
>-|TRBV29-1|TRBJ1-5|-
CSVVTVQPQHF
TGCAGCGTTGTTACGGTGCAGCCCCAGCATTTT
>-|TRBV10-3|TRBJ2-2|few
CAIKRDSNTGELFF
TGTGCCATCAAGAGGGACTCGAACACCGGGGAGCTGTTTTTT
>-|TRBV30|TRBJ1-5|many
CAWAGDSNQPQHF
TGTGCCTGGGCCGGTGATTCCAATCAGCCCCAGCATTTT